The 19 T cell receptor beta chains below come from one sample, sequenced in a study of blood T cell repertoires in COVID-19. Method: immunoSEQ multiplex PCR; TCRdb's copy keeps in-frame clones and lacks some. Of roughly 200,000 clones in the sample, 80% were seen once. The sequenced sample was peripheral blood. The receptors were gathered from a man in his fifties or sixties with acute or convalescent COVID-19.

The chain joins TRBV9 to TRBJ2-1; a weak D match, TRBD2 (6 bases). The CDR3 covers 15 residues. V was clipped by 0 bases and J by 9 bases, with 16 bases between them. CDR1 and CDR2 from the germline V gene are SGDLS and YYNGEE. The chain's CDR3 is CASSVDGGNGIEQFF. The DNA for the CDR3 is TGTGCCAGCAGCGTAGACGGGGGTAATGGCATTGAGCAGTTCTTC.

The V gene is TRBV6-5, the J gene TRBJ1-4, with a tentative D call TRBD1 (6 bases). V was clipped by 7 bases and J by 0 bases, with 9 bases between them. CDR3 length equals 14 residues. The germline CDR1 and CDR2 sequences are MNHEY and SVGAGI. The CDR3 sequence: CASIGGATNEKLFF. CDR3 nucleotide sequence: TGTGCCAGCATAGGGGGGGCAACTAATGAAAAACTGTTTTTT.

The V call is TRBV9, the J call TRBJ2-3; 9 nucleotides line up with TRBD1. Germline V gene sequence: CDR1 SGDLS, CDR2 YYNGEE. Trimming at V came to 2 bases and at J to 1 base, leaving 14 bases not matched to a gene. The CDR3 is 19 residues long. CDR3 residues: CASSVFNEGTGFGTDTQYF. The CDR3 nucleotides are TGTGCCAGCAGCGTCTTTAACGAAGGGACAGGGTTTGGCACAGATACGCAGTATTTT. Together with reference TRBV9 and TRBJ2-3, the CDR3 gives the full variable domain: DSGVTQTPKHLITATGQRVTLRCSPRSGDLSVYWYQQSLDQGLQFLIQYYNGEERAKGNILERFSAQQFPDLHSELNLSSLELGDSALYFCASSVFNEGTGFGTDTQYFGPGTRLTVL.

The chain is built from TRBV6-5 and TRBJ2-2, with a tentative D call TRBD2 (5 bases). Trimming took 1 base from V and 5 from J, leaving 14 bases between them. Germline V lookup: CDR1 MNHEY, CDR2 SVGAGI. The CDR3 length is 16 residues. As DNA, the CDR3 is TGTGCCAGCAGTTACTTCCTTGGACTTAAGACCGGGGAGCTGTTTTTT. Translation gives CASSYFLGLKTGELFF.

This chain uses TRBV6-2 or TRBV6-3 with TRBJ1-4, with D possibly matching TRBD1 (6 bases). The CDR3 contains 15 residues. The V end lost 3 bases, the J end lost 5 bases, and 13 bases lay between the germline ends. CDR1 and CDR2 from the germline V gene are MNHEY and SVGEGT. The CDR3 nucleotides read TGTGCCAGCAGTTATGCGGGGGCCGCAAATGAAAAACTGTTTTTT. As protein: CASSYAGAANEKLFF.

The gene calls are TRBV6-6 and TRBJ2-7, with TRBD2 matching 9 bases. The CDR3 contains 15 residues. The junction had 5 bases not matched to a gene; V was cut back by 0 bases and J by 5 bases. Germline CDR1 reads MNHNY; CDR2 reads SVGAGI (reference sequence). In DNA, the CDR3 is TGTGCCAGCAGTTACTCGAAAGCGGGGGGCGACGAGCAGTACTTC. Translating gives CASSYSKAGGDEQYF.

The genes are TRBV4-2 and TRBJ2-3; 7 nucleotides align to TRBD2. CDR1 and CDR2 (germline): LGHNA, YNFKEQ. Trimming cost V 1 base and J 11 bases; bases outside gene matches: 6. This CDR3 has 13 residues. CDR3 in amino acids: CASSQALSGVQYF. The CDR3 DNA reads TGTGCCAGCAGCCAAGCGCTGAGCGGGGTGCAGTATTTT.

The V call is TRBV9, the J call TRBJ2-7; 7 nucleotides match TRBD1. The V gene end was trimmed by 0 bases and the J gene end by 0 bases; junction bases not matched to a gene: 15. The CDR3 is made up of 19 amino acids. From germline, CDR1 is SGDLS and CDR2 YYNGEE. The CDR3, as DNA: TGTGCCAGCAGCGTAGCCCCGAGCACAGGGGACCTTACCTCCTACGAGCAGTACTTC. Its translation: CASSVAPSTGDLTSYEQYF.

This clone was observed once. The rearrangement links TRBV6-1 to TRBJ2-5; 8 positions match TRBD2. Germline V lookup: CDR1 MNHNS, CDR2 SASEGT. The CDR3 covers 14 residues. V lost 0 bases and J lost 4; bases outside the gene matches: 1. The CDR3 here is CASSEAAGGETQYF. The CDR3 region has the DNA TGTGCCAGCAGTGAAGCGGCGGGAGGAGAGACCCAGTACTTC.

The chain links TRBV3-1 (or the pseudogene TRBV3-2) to TRBJ1-2, with TRBD1 matching over 7 bases. Germline CDR1 and CDR2: LGHDT and YNNKEL (reference sequence). The CDR3 contains 12 residues. V shed 4 bases, J shed 5 bases, and the junction held 1 base outside the gene matches. The CDR3 here is CASSPRGYGYTF. Written as DNA, the CDR3 is TGTGCCAGCAGCCCCAGGGGGTATGGCTACACCTTC.

The chain recombines TRBV9 with TRBJ2-3; TRBD1 matches at 7 bases. Germline-derived CDR1 and CDR2 are SGDLS and YYNGEE. This CDR3 comprises 15 residues. With V trimmed by 3 bases and J by 1 base, 5 bases remained unmatched. CDR3 sequence (DNA): TGTGCCAGCAGCGCTTTCGACAGGGGCACAGATACGCAGTATTTT. It yields the protein CASSAFDRGTDTQYF.

The rearrangement joins TRBV6-4 to TRBJ2-2, with D unclear. Per the germline V gene, CDR1 is MRHNA and CDR2 is SNTAGT. The CDR3 consists of 16 residues. V was trimmed by 6 bases and J by 1 base, leaving 15 bases between them. The CDR3, as DNA: TGTGCCAGCAGCCCTTTGGCGGCTGAGAACACCGGGGAGCTGTTTTTT. Protein product: CASSPLAAENTGELFF.

The chain combines TRBV4-2 with TRBJ2-7, with 7 bases identical to TRBD2. V trimming: 0 bases; J trimming: 4 bases; junction bases outside the gene matches: 6. The CDR3 runs to 15 residues. Germline V gene lookup returns CDR1 LGHNA and CDR2 YNFKEQ. The CDR3 is CASSQESSGVYEQYF. Here the CDR3 DNA reads TGTGCCAGCAGCCAAGAATCTAGCGGAGTTTACGAGCAGTACTTC.

V gene TRBV10-3 combines with J gene TRBJ2-2, with a possible D match to TRBD2 (6 bases). The CDR3 has 14 residues. Trimming stripped 9 bases from V and 5 bases from J, with 16 bases between. Germline V gene lookup returns CDR1 ENHRY and CDR2 SYGVKD. Written as DNA, the CDR3 is TGTGCCATTAGGCGGGGTGAGGATACCGGGGAGCTGTTTTTT. Translation gives CAIRRGEDTGELFF.

The chain links TRBV30 to TRBJ1-5; a weak D match, TRBD1 (6 bases). The CDR3 sequence is 13 residues long. V was cut by 2 bases and J by 7 bases, with 12 bases left in between. CDR1 is GTSNPN and CDR2 is SVGIG in the germline V gene (reference sequence). The DNA for the CDR3 is TGTGCCTGGAGTAAGGGGGAAAACCAGCCCCAGCATTTT. This gives the protein CAWSKGENQPQHF.

The chain recombines TRBV12-3 or TRBV12-4 with TRBJ1-1, with D unclear. The CDR3 spans 13 residues. V lost 1 base, J lost 7 bases, and 10 bases lay in between. DNA of the CDR3: TGTGCCAGCAGTTTAGTAGGGAGTAATGAAGCTTTCTTT. Its protein product is CASSLVGSNEAFF.

The chain couples TRBV6-5 to TRBJ2-3; D is perhaps TRBD1 (6 bases). Trimming left V 7 bases short and J 1 base short, with 6 bases between. From germline, CDR1 is MNHEY and CDR2 SVGAGI. The CDR3 is 12 residues long. The CDR3 region is CASKGGTDTQYF. The CDR3 DNA reads TGTGCCAGCAAGGGGGGCACAGATACGCAGTATTTT.

The J gene is TRBJ1-1, the V gene TRBV5-1; TRBD1 is a possible D gene (6 bases). CDR1 and CDR2 from the germline V gene are SGHRS and YFSETQ. The CDR3 length is 15 residues. Trimming stripped 4 bases from V and 4 bases from J, with 17 bases between. CDR3 sequence (DNA): TGCGCCAGCAGCCCCCTCGGCAGGGGCGCCACTGAAGCTTTCTTT. Translated: CASSPLGRGATEAFF.

The chain joins TRBV6-6 to TRBJ2-7; D unclear. Germline CDR1 reads MNHNY; CDR2 reads SVGAGI (reference sequence). CDR3 size: 12 residues. With 2 bases removed from V and 3 bases from J, the gap between germline ends came to 5 bases. This chain's CDR3 is CASSYEVYEQYF. The DNA for the CDR3 is TGTGCCAGCAGTTACGAGGTCTACGAGCAGTACTTC.